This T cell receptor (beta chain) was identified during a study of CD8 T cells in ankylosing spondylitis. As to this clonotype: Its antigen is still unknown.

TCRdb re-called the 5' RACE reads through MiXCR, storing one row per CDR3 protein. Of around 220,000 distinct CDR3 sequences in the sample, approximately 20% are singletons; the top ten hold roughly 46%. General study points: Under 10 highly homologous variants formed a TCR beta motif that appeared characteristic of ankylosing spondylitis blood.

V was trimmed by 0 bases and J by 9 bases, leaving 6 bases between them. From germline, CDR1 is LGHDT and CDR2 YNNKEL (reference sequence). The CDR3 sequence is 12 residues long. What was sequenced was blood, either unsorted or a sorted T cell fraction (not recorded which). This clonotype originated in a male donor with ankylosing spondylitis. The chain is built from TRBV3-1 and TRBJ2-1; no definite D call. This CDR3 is CASSQEVGEQFF. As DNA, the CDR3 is TGTGCCAGCAGCCAAGAAGTTGGTGAGCAGTTCTTC.